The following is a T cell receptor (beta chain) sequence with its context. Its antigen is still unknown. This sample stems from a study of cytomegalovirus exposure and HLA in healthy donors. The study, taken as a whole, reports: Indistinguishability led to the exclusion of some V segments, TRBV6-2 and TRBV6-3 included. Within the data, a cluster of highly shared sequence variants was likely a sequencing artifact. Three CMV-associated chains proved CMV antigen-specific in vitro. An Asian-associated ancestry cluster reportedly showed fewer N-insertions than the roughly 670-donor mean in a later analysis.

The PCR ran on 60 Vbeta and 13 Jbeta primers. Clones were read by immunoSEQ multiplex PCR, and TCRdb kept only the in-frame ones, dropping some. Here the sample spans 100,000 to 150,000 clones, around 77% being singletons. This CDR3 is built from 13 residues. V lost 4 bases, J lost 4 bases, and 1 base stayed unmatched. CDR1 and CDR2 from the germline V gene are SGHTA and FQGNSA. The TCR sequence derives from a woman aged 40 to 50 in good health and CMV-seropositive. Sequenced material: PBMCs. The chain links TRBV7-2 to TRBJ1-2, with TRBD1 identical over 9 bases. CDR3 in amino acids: CASSSGQGYGYTF. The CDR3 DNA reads TGTGCCAGCAGCTCGGGACAGGGCTATGGCTACACCTTC.